These 27 T cell receptor beta chains came from one sample sequenced in a study of T cell responses to AZD1222 COVID-19 vaccine. Assay used: immunoSEQ multiplex PCR; TCRdb lists only in-frame clones, some missing. The profile shows 60,000 to 80,000 clones, around 90% of them singletons. The sequences come from peripheral blood, collected on day 0 of AZD1222 vaccination. The receptor set was obtained from an adult in good health.

CDR3 nucleotide sequence: TGTGCCAGCAGCCGCAAGGGGGCATCAGAGACCCAGTACTTC. Its protein product is CASSRKGASETQYF. The chain joins TRBV5-6 to TRBJ2-5; 7 bases agree with TRBD1. The J segment lost 4 bases and the V segment lost 4 bases, leaving 7 bases of the junction unmatched. The germline V gene encodes CDR1 SGHDT and CDR2 YYEEEE. The length of the CDR3 is 14 residues. The entire variable domain, with the rest obtained from reference TRBV5-6 and TRBJ2-5, is as follows: DAGVTQSPTHLIKTRGQQVTLRCSPKSGHDTVSWYQQALGQGPQFIFQYYEEEERQRGNFPDRFSGHQFPNYSSELNVNALLLGDSALYLCASSRKGASETQYFGPGTRLLVL.

The chain couples TRBV12-3 or TRBV12-4 to TRBJ2-3; no clear D gene. There are 12 residues in the CDR3. V was clipped by 8 bases and J by 4 bases, with 10 bases between them. The CDR3, as DNA: TGTGCCAGCTCCCAGGTTGCAGATACGCAGTATTTT. Amino acids: CASSQVADTQYF.

The chain has TRBV7-3 and TRBJ2-3; 11 bases align to TRBD2. Germline values: CDR1 SGHTA, CDR2 FQGTGA. The trim removed 3 bases at V and 3 bases at J, leaving 5 bases unmatched. This CDR3 has 16 amino acids. This CDR3 is CASSLLAGGGTDTQYF. In nucleotides, the CDR3 is TGTGCCAGCAGCTTGCTAGCGGGGGGAGGGACAGATACGCAGTATTTT.

V gene TRBV6-5 combines with J gene TRBJ1-2; weak D call: TRBD1 (6 bases). Deletions cut 6 bases from V and 7 bases from J, with 18 bases between. Germline V gives CDR1 MNHEY, CDR2 SVGAGI. The CDR3 totals 14 residues. CDR3 in amino acids: CASSPLTGWGGYTF. Written as DNA, the CDR3 is TGTGCCAGCAGCCCACTAACAGGGTGGGGTGGCTACACCTTC.

The gene calls are TRBV5-1 and TRBJ2-1; 7 bases are shared with TRBD1. This CDR3 region has 14 residues. J lost 5 bases, V lost 2 bases, and 4 bases had no gene match. CDR1 is SGHRS, CDR2 YFSETQ, per germline. The CDR3 DNA follows: TGCGCCAGCAGCTTAAACAGGGGTCACAATGAGCAGTTCTTC. Translated: CASSLNRGHNEQFF.

The gene calls are TRBV2 and TRBJ2-3; tentatively, D is TRBD1 (7 bases). V was cut by 4 bases and J by 6 bases, with 14 bases left in between. CDR3 length equals 14 residues. Germline V gene data show CDR1 as SNHLY and CDR2 as FYNNEI. CDR3 sequence: CASSAQGGSDTQYF. The DNA of the CDR3 is TGTGCCAGCAGTGCCCAGGGGGGTTCGGATACGCAGTATTTT.

The chain combines TRBV5-1 with TRBJ2-3; D is tentatively TRBD1 or TRBD2 (5 bases each). V gave up 0 bases and J gave up 4 bases, with 9 bases separating them. Germline V lookup: CDR1 SGHRS, CDR2 YFSETQ. The CDR3 contains 14 residues. CDR3 bases: TGCGCCAGCAGCTTGGCCGGGACCCCAGATACGCAGTATTTT. Encoded protein: CASSLAGTPDTQYF.

The rearrangement joins TRBV5-1 to TRBJ1-4; D perhaps matches TRBD1 (5 bases). The ends were cut back, 2 bases at V and 5 bases at J, with 10 bases in the middle. Germline assignment: CDR1 SGHRS and CDR2 YFSETQ. The CDR3 totals 14 residues. In DNA, the CDR3 is TGCGCCAGCAGCTTCACGGGACTGAATGAAAAACTGTTTTTT. As protein: CASSFTGLNEKLFF.

The V call is TRBV6-5, the J call TRBJ1-1; D may be TRBD1 (5 bases). Trimming removed 5 bases at V and 3 bases at J, with 13 bases between. CDR1 is MNHEY, CDR2 SVGAGI, per germline. The CDR3 contains 14 residues. The CDR3 reads CASSPPGTHTEAFF. The CDR3 DNA sequence: TGTGCCAGCAGTCCACCCGGGACGCACACTGAAGCTTTCTTT.

This sequence joins TRBV5-4 and TRBJ1-3, with D possibly matching TRBD1 (5 bases). Germline V gene data show CDR1 as SGHNT and CDR2 as YYREEE (reference sequence). This CDR3 spans 16 amino acids. The V end lost 0 bases, the J end lost 0 bases, and 10 bases lay between the germline ends. CDR3 bases: TGTGCCAGCAGCTTGGACAGGCCTAGCTCTGGAAACACCATATATTTT. Its protein product is CASSLDRPSSGNTIYF. Full variable domain (outside the CDR3, taken from reference TRBV5-4 and TRBJ1-3): ETGVTQSPTHLIKTRGQQVTLRCSSQSGHNTVSWYQQALGQGPQFIFQYYREEENGRGNFPPRFSGLQFPNYSSELNVNALELDDSALYLCASSLDRPSSGNTIYFGEGSWLTVV.

This chain links TRBV12-3 or TRBV12-4 with TRBJ1-5; D is unclear. The CDR3 covers 12 residues. Trimming left V 6 bases short and J 4 bases short, with 7 bases between. The CDR3 DNA follows: TGTGCCAGCAGGACGGATAATCAGCCCCAGCATTTT. This sequence encodes CASRTDNQPQHF.

This sequence joins TRBV24-1 and TRBJ2-3; D uncertain. The CDR3 runs 14 residues. The V end was cut by 3 bases, the J end by 0 bases, with 6 bases between. Germline V gives CDR1 KGHDR, CDR2 SFDVKD. The CDR3 reads CATSDVTSTDTQYF. The CDR3 coding sequence is TGTGCCACCAGTGATGTCACTAGCACAGATACGCAGTATTTT.

The chain recombines TRBV6-5 with TRBJ1-1, with 8 bases identical to TRBD1. V trimming: 6 bases; J trimming: 7 bases; junction bases outside the gene matches: 10. CDR1 and CDR2 from the germline V gene are MNHEY and SVGAGI. CDR3 length: 14 residues. Here the CDR3 reads CASSPQGGRFEAFF. DNA of the CDR3: TGTGCCAGCAGCCCACAGGGGGGAAGGTTTGAAGCTTTCTTT.

The chain combines TRBV2 with TRBJ2-3; TRBD2 agrees at 8 bases. The CDR3 is made up of 14 amino acids. Looked up from germline, CDR1 is SNHLY and CDR2 is FYNNEI. V trimming: 2 bases; J trimming: 5 bases; junction bases outside the gene matches: 3. The CDR3 DNA sequence: TGTGCCAGCAGTGAAAGGCGGGGGGAAGATACGCAGTATTTT. Translating it yields CASSERRGEDTQYF.

The V and J genes are TRBV6-5 and TRBJ1-1; the D is unclear. The V end was cut by 8 bases, the J end by 1 base, with 5 bases between. The germline CDR1 and CDR2 sequences are MNHEY and SVGAGI. This CDR3 spans 11 amino acids. The CDR3 protein is CASGRNTEAFF. CDR3 coding DNA: TGTGCCAGCGGACGGAACACTGAAGCTTTCTTT.

This clone showed up just once. V gene TRBV11-2 combines with J gene TRBJ1-6, with D unresolved. This CDR3 contains 16 residues. The V and J ends lost 1 base and 13 bases respectively, with 20 bases between them. Germline values: CDR1 SGHAT, CDR2 FQNNGV. The CDR3 sequence: CASSLGSRRWGSPLHF. CDR3 DNA sequence: TGTGCCAGCAGCTTAGGTTCGAGACGGTGGGGTTCGCCCCTCCACTTT.

The CDR3 protein is CASSPTVGGYGYTF. The CDR3 DNA sequence: TGTGCCAGCAGCCCGACAGTGGGGGGCTATGGCTACACCTTC. This chain connects TRBV5-4 to TRBJ1-2; TRBD1 is a possible D gene (5 bases). The CDR3 length is 14 residues. The germline V and J ends were trimmed by 4 bases and 4 bases, with 14 bases remaining between them. Germline V gives CDR1 SGHNT, CDR2 YYREEE (reference sequence).

This chain joins TRBV30 and TRBJ1-6, with TRBD1 identical over 7 bases. The CDR3 extends over 14 amino acids. Germline trimming cut 3 bases from V and 12 bases from J; bases unmatched to any gene: 11. Germline-derived CDR1 and CDR2 are GTSNPN and SVGIG (reference sequence). The CDR3 loop is CAWSRDRVRRPLHF. The CDR3 nucleotides read TGTGCCTGGAGCCGAGACAGGGTCCGGAGACCCCTCCACTTT.

This chain links TRBV7-2 with TRBJ1-1, with D unclear. The CDR3 spans 16 residues. Trimming stripped 4 bases from V and 0 bases from J, with 15 bases between. Germline CDR1 reads SGHTA; CDR2 reads FQGNSA. For the CDR3, the DNA is TGTGCCAGCAGCTCCCAACTCCCGGGGATGAACACTGAAGCTTTCTTT. It yields the protein CASSSQLPGMNTEAFF. Full variable domain (outside the CDR3, taken from reference TRBV7-2 and TRBJ1-1): GAGVSQSPSNKVTEKGKDVELRCDPISGHTALYWYRQSLGQGLEFLIYFQGNSAPDKSGLPSDRFSAERTGGSVSTLTIQRTQQEDSAVYLCASSSQLPGMNTEAFFGQGTRLTVV.

The chain is built from TRBV9 and TRBJ2-2; the match to TRBD1 covers 7 bases. Germline V lookup: CDR1 SGDLS, CDR2 YYNGEE. V lost 2 bases to trimming and J lost 4 bases; unmatched junction nucleotides: 5. The CDR3 has 15 residues. The CDR3 DNA is TGTGCCAGCAGCGTTGACAGGGCGGGCACCGGGGAGCTGTTTTTT. Protein sequence: CASSVDRAGTGELFF.

The chain employs TRBV10-2 and TRBJ1-1; D not resolved. This CDR3 contains 14 residues. V gave up 1 base and J gave up 1 base, with 7 bases separating them. CDR1 and CDR2 (germline): WSHSY, SAAADI. CDR3 sequence (DNA): TGCGCCAGCAGTGAGTTGAGAGAGAACACTGAAGCTTTCTTT. Protein: CASSELRENTEAFF.

This chain links TRBV27 with TRBJ1-3; D is perhaps TRBD1 (5 bases). The V end was cut by 7 bases, the J end by 0 bases, with 16 bases between. CDR3 length equals 16 residues. Germline V gene sequence: CDR1 MNHEY, CDR2 SMNVEV (reference sequence). The chain's CDR3 is CASKRPGSLSGNTIYF. CDR3 bases: TGTGCCAGCAAAAGGCCAGGGTCCCTCTCTGGAAACACCATATATTTT.

The chain couples TRBV28 to TRBJ1-2; maybe TRBD1 (5 bases). CDR1 and CDR2 (germline): MDHEN, SYDVKM. The CDR3 is 12 residues long. V dropped 7 bases and J dropped 12 bases, with 18 bases sitting between them. DNA for the CDR3: TGTGCCAGCACCAGCCCCCCAGGGAAGCACACCTTC. Translation: CASTSPPGKHTF.

V usage is TRBV7-3 and J usage is TRBJ2-3, with a weak D call TRBD2 (6 bases). V lost 5 bases and J lost 2, with 11 bases in between. This CDR3 contains 14 residues. CDR1 and CDR2 from the germline V gene are SGHTA and FQGTGA. Written as DNA, the CDR3 is TGTGCCAGCAGCCCCCGGGACTTCACAGATACGCAGTATTTT. Protein sequence: CASSPRDFTDTQYF.

This chain links TRBV7-9 with TRBJ2-2; 12 positions match TRBD2. Germline CDR1 is SEHNR and CDR2 is FQNEAQ (reference sequence). The CDR3 has 16 amino acids. V dropped 2 bases and J dropped 7; count of bases not matched to a gene: 5. The CDR3 DNA sequence: TGTGCCAGCAGCTTAAGGCGGACTAGCGGGGACGGGGAGCTGTTTTTT. This translates into CASSLRRTSGDGELFF.

The chain has TRBV5-1 and TRBJ1-6, with 7 bases identical to TRBD1. This CDR3 contains 15 residues. V lost 2 bases to trimming and J lost 6 bases; unmatched junction nucleotides: 5. Per germline, CDR1 SGHRS and CDR2 YFSETQ. Written as DNA, the CDR3 is TGCGCCAGCAGCTTTCTCCGGGACAGTAATTCACCCCTCCACTTT. This codes for CASSFLRDSNSPLHF. Combining the CDR3 with reference TRBV5-1 and TRBJ1-6 gives the whole variable domain KAGVTQTPRYLIKTRGQQVTLSCSPISGHRSVSWYQQTPGQGLQFLFEYFSETQRNKGNFPGRFSGRQFSNSRSEMNVSTLELGDSALYLCASSFLRDSNSPLHFGNGTRLTVT.

This chain connects TRBV10-2 to TRBJ2-7; a possible D gene is TRBD2 (6 bases). Trimming pared 7 bases from V and 2 bases from J, leaving 18 bases between. The length of the CDR3 is 15 residues. The germline CDR1 and CDR2 sequences are WSHSY and SAAADI. The CDR3 spells CASNPTRRITYEQYF. CDR3 DNA sequence: TGCGCCAGCAATCCGACTAGGAGGATTACCTACGAGCAGTACTTC.